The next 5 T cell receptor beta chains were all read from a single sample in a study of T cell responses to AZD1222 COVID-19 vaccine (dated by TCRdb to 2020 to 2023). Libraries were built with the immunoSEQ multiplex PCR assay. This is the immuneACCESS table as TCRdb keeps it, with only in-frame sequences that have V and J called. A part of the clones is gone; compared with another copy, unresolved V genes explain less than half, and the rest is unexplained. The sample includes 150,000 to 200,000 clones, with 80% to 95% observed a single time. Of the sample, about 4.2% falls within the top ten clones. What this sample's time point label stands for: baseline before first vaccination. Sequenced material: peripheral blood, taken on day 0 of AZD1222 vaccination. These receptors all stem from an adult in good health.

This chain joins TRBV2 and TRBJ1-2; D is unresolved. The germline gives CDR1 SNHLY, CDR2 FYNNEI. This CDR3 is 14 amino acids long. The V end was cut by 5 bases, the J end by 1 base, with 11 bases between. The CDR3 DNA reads TGTGCCAGCAGTACCGGACTGCTTAACTATGGCTACACCTTC. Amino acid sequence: CASSTGLLNYGYTF.

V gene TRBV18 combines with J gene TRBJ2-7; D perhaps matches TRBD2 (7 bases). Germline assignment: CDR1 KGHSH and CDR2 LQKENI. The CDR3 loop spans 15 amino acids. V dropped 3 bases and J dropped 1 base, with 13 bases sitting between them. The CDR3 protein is CASSPPGRGSYEQYF. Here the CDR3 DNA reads TGTGCCAGCTCACCCCCGGGGAGGGGGTCCTACGAGCAGTACTTC.

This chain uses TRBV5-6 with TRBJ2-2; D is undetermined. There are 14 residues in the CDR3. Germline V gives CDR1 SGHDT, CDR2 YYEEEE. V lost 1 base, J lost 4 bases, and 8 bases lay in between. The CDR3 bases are TGTGCCAGCAGCTTGTTTACAGTCACCGGGGAGCTGTTTTTT. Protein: CASSLFTVTGELFF. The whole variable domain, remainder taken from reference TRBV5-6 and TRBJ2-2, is DAGVTQSPTHLIKTRGQQVTLRCSPKSGHDTVSWYQQALGQGPQFIFQYYEEEERQRGNFPDRFSGHQFPNYSSELNVNALLLGDSALYLCASSLFTVTGELFFGEGSRLTVL.

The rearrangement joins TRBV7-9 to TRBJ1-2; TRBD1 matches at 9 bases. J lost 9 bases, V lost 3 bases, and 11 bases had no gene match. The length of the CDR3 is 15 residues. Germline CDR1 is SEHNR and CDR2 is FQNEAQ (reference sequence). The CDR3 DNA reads TGTGCCAGCAGCTTTCTAGCCGGGACAGGGTCGAGCTACACCTTC. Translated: CASSFLAGTGSSYTF.

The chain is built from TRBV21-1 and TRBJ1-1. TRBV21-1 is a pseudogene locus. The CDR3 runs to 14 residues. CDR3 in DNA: TGTGCCAGCAGCACATGCTATATTGGCACTGAAGCTTTCTTT. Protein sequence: CASSTCYIGTEAFF.